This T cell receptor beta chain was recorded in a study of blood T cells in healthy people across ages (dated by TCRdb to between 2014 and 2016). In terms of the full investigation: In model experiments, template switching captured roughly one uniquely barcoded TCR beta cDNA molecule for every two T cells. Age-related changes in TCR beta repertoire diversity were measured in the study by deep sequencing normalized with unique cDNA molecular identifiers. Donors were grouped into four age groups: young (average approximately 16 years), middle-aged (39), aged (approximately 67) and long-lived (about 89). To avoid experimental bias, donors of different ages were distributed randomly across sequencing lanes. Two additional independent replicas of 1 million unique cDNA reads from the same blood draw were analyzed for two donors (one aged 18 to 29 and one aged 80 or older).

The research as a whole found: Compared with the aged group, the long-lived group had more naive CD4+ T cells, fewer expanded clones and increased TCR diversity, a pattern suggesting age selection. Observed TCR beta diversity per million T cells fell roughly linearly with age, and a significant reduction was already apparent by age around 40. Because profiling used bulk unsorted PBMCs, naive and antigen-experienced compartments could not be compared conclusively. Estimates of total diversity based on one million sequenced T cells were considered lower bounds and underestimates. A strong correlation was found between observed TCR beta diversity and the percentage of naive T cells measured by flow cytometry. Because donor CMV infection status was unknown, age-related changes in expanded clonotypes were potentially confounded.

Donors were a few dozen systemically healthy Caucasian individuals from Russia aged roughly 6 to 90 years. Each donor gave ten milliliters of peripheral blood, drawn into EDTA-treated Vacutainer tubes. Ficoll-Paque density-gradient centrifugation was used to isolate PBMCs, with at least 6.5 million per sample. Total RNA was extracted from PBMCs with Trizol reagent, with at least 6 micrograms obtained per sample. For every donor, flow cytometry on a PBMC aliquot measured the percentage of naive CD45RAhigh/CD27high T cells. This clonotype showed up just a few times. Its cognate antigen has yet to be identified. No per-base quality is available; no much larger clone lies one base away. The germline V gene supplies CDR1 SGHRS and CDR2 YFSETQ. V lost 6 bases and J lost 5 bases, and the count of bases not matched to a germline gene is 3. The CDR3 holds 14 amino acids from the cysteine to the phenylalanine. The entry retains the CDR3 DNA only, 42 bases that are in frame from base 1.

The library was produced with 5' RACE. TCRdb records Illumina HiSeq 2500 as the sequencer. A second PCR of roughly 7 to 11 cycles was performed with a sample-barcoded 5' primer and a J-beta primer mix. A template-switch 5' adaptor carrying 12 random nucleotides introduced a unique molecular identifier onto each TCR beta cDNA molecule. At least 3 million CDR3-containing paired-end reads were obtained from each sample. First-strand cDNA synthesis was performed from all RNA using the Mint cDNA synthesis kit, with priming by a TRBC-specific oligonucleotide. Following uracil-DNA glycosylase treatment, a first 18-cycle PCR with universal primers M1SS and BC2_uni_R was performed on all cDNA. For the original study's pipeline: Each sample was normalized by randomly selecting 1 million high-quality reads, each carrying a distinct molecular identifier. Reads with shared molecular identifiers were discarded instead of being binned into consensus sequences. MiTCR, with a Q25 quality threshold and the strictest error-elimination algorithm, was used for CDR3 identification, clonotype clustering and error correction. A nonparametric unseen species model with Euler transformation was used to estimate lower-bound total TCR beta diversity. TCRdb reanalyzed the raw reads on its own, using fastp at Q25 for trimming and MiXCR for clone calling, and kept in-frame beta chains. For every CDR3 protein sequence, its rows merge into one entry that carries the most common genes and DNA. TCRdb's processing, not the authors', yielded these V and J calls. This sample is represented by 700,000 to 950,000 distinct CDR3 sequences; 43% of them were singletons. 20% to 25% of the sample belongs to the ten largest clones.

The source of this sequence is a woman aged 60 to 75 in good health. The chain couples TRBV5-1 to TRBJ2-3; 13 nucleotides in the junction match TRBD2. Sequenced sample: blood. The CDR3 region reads CASTLAGGRDTQYF. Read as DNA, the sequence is TGCGCCAGCACACTAGCGGGAGGGCGAGATACGCAGTATTTT. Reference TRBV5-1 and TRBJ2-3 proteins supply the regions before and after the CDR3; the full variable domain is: KAGVTQTPRYLIKTRGQQVTLSCSPISGHRSVSWYQQTPGQGLQFLFEYFSETQRNKGNFPGRFSGRQFSNSRSEMNVSTLELGDSALYLCASTLAGGRDTQYFGPGTRLTVL.